The 2 T cell receptor beta chains below come from one sample, sequenced in a study of T-cell reconstitution after alpha-beta-depleted transplantation in children. The TCRbeta library incorporated unique molecular identifiers. TCRdb redid the calling of the PCR reads with MiXCR, one entry per CDR3 protein. This sample carries around 100,000 distinct CDR3 sequences, 4.5% to 7.5% of them seen once, and the ten largest clones take 5.5% to 7%. The input for sequencing was PBMCs, mostly from graft donor cells, taken 60 days after TCRalphabeta/CD19-depleted stem cell transplant. Receptors were obtained from a female patient aged 2-15 years who had a stem cell transplant for Fanconi anemia, so the T cells may come from the graft donor.

This clonotype came up many times. The chain couples TRBV5-1 to TRBJ2-5, with 8 bases identical to TRBD1. The CDR3 consists of 13 residues. The junction had 6 bases not matched to a gene; V was cut back by 6 bases and J by 5 bases. Per the germline V gene, CDR1 is SGHRS and CDR2 is YFSETQ. As DNA, the CDR3 is TGCGCCAGCAATCCGGGACAGGAGGAGACCCAGTACTTC. This codes for CASNPGQEETQYF.

This clonotype has a handful of counts. The rearrangement links TRBV4-2 to TRBJ2-7; 13 bases match TRBD2. This CDR3 is built from 16 residues. Trimming at V came to 3 bases and at J to 6 bases, leaving 8 bases not matched to a gene. CDR1 and CDR2 from the germline V gene are LGHNA and YNFKEQ. CDR3 sequence (DNA): TGTGCCAGCAGCCAGGTAGGGACTAGCGGGGCCGGCGAGCAGTACTTC. Its protein is CASSQVGTSGAGEQYF.